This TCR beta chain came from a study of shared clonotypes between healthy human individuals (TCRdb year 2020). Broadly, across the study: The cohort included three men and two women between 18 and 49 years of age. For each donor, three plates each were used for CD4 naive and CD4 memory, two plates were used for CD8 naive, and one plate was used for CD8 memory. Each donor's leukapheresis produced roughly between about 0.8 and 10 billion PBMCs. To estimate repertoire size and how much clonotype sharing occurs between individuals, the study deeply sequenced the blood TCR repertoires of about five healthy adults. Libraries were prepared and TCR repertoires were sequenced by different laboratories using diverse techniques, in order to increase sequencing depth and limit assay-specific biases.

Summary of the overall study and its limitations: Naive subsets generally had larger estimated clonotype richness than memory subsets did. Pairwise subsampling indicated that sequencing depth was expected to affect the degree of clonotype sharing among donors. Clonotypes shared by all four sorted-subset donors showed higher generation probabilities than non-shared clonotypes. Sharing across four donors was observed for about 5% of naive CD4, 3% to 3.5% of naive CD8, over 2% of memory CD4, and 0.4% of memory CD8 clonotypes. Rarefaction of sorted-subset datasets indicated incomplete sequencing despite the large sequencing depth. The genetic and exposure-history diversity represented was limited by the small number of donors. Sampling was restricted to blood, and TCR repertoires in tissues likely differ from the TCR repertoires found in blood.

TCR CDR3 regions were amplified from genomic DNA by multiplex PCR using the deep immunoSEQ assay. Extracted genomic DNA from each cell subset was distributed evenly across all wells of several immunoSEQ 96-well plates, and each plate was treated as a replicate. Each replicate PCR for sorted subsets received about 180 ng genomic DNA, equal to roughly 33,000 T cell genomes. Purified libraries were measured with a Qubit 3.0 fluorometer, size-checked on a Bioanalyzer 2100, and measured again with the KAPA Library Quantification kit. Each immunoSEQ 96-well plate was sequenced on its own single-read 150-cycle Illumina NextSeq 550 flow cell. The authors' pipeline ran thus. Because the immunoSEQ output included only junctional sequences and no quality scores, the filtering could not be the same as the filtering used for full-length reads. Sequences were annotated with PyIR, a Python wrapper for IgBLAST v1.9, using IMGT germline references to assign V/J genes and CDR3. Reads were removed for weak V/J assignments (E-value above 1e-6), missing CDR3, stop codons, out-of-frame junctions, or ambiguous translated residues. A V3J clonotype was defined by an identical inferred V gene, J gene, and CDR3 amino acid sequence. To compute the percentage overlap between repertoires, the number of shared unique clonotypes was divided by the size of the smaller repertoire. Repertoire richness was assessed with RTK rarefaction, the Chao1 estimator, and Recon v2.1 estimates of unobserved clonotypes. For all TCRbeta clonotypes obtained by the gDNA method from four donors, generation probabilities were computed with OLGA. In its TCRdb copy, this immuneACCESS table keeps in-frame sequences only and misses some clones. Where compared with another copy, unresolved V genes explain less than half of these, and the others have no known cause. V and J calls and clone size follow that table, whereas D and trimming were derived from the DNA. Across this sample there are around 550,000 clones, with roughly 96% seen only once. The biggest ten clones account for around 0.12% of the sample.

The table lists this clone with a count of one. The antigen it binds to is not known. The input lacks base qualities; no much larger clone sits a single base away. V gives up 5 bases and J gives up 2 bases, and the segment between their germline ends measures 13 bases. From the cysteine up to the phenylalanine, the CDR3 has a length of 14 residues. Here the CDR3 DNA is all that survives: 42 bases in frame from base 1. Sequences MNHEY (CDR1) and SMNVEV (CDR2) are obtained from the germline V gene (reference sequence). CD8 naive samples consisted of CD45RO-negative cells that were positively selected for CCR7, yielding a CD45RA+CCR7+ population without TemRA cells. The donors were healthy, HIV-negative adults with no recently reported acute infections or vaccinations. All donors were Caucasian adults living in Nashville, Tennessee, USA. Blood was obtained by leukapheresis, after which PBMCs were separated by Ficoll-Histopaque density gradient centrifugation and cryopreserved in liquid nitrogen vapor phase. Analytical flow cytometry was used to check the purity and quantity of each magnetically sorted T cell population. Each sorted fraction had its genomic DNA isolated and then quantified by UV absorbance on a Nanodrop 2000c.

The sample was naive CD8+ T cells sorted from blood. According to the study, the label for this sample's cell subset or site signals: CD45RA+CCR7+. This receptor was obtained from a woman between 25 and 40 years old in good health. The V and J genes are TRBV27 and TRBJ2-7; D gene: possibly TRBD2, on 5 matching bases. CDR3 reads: CASSIGGNTYEQYF. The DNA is TGTGCCAGCAGTATTGGAGGAAACACCTACGAGCAGTACTTC.